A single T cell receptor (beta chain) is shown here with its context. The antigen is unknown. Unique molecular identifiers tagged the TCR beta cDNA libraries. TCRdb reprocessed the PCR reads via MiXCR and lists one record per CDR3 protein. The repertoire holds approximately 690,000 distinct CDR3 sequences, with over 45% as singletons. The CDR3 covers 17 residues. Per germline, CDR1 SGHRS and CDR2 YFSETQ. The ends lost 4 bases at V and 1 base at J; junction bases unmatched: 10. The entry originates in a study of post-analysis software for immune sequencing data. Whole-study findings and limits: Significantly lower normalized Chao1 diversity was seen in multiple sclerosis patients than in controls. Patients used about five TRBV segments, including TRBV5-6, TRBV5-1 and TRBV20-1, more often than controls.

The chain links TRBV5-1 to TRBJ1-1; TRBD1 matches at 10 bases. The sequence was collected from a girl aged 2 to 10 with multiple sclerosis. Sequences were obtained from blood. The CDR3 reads CASSPRDRGISNTEAFF. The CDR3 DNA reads TGCGCCAGCAGCCCGAGGGACAGGGGAATCTCGAACACTGAAGCTTTCTTT.